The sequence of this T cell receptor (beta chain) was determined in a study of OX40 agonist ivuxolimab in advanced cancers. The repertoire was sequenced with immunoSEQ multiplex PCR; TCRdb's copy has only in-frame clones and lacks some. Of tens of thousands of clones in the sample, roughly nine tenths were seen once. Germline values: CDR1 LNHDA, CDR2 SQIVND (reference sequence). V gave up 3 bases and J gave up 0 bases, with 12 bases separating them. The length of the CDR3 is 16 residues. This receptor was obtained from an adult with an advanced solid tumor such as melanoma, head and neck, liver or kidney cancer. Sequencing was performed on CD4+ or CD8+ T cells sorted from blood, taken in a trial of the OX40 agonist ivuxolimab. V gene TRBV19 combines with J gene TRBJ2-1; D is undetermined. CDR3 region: CASSIDWGDSYNEQFF. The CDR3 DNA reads TGTGCCAGTAGTATTGATTGGGGTGACTCCTACAATGAGCAGTTCTTC.